These 20 T cell receptor beta chains were sequenced from one sample in a study of blood T cell repertoires in COVID-19. Only in-frame clones appear in the TCRdb table, and some are missing; sequencing was by immunoSEQ multiplex PCR. The sample holds 140,000 to 150,000 clones; 80% are singletons and the top ten take 3.5%. The sequenced material came from peripheral blood. Receptors were obtained from a man in his 70s who had recovered from COVID-19.

The V gene is TRBV5-4, the J gene TRBJ2-2; TRBD2 matches at 15 bases. CDR1 SGHNT and CDR2 YYREEE come from the germline V gene (reference sequence). The CDR3 covers 17 residues. V lost 4 bases, J lost 4 bases, and 5 bases stayed unmatched. The CDR3 here is CASSPRTSGRATGELFF. The CDR3 bases are TGTGCCAGCAGCCCGCGGACTAGCGGGAGGGCCACCGGGGAGCTGTTTTTT.

This chain links TRBV5-1 with TRBJ1-1; no clear D. The ends were cut back, 3 bases at V and 7 bases at J, with 16 bases in the middle. The CDR3 sequence is 14 residues long. CDR1 SGHRS and CDR2 YFSETQ come from the germline V gene. CDR3 sequence reads: CASSSVSGENEAFF. CDR3 bases: TGCGCCAGCAGCTCCGTCAGTGGGGAGAATGAAGCTTTCTTT.

This clone turned up a few times. The DNA of the CDR3 is TGCGCCAGCAGCCAGGAACGGGTCGCGCCCCAGCATTTT. Its translation: CASSQERVAPQHF. The J gene is TRBJ1-5, the V gene TRBV4-1; D unresolved. CDR3 size: 13 residues. CDR1 is MGHRA, CDR2 YSYEKL, per germline. V was cut by 3 bases and J by 9 bases, with 12 bases left in between.

This chain connects TRBV18 to TRBJ2-2; the D gene is possibly TRBD1 (5 bases). Germline V gene lookup returns CDR1 KGHSH and CDR2 LQKENI. This CDR3 has 14 amino acids. Trimming took 2 bases from V and 7 from J, leaving 11 bases between them. The CDR3 reads CASSPYRWNGELFF. The CDR3 DNA is TGTGCCAGCTCACCATACAGGTGGAACGGGGAGCTGTTTTTT.

The V gene is TRBV25-1, the J gene TRBJ2-1, with D possibly being TRBD2 (5 bases). CDR3 size: 15 residues. Germline values: CDR1 MGHDK, CDR2 SYGVNS. Trimming stripped 11 bases from V and 5 bases from J, with 22 bases between. The CDR3 nucleotides read TGTGCCGCCAGAGGCCGGGGTCCAACCCACAATGAGCAGTTCTTC. Protein product: CAARGRGPTHNEQFF.

The genes are TRBV7-2 and TRBJ2-7; TRBD2 matches at 8 bases. Per the germline V gene, CDR1 is SGHTA and CDR2 is FQGNSA. Trimming cost V 6 bases and J 0 bases; bases outside gene matches: 1. This CDR3 has 13 residues. The CDR3 bases are TGTGCCAGCAGACTAGCGGCCTCCTACGAGCAGTACTTC. It encodes CASRLAASYEQYF.

CDR3 bases: TGTGCCAGCAGCCCGCCCCACAGCGGGATAACCTACGAGCAGTACTTC. Protein product: CASSPPHSGITYEQYF. The V call is TRBV7-8, the J call TRBJ2-7, with TRBD2 matching 7 bases. This CDR3 is 16 amino acids long. Losses at the gene ends were 5 bases for V and 2 bases for J; bases not matched to a gene: 12. Germline CDR1 and CDR2: SGHVS and FQNEAQ.

This chain joins TRBV27 and TRBJ2-6; 7 nucleotides align to TRBD1. Per the germline V gene, CDR1 is MNHEY and CDR2 is SMNVEV (reference sequence). V trimming: 5 bases; J trimming: 2 bases; junction bases outside the gene matches: 9. The CDR3 has 17 amino acids. The CDR3 sequence: CASSGDRERAGANVLTF. The CDR3 DNA follows: TGTGCCAGCAGTGGCGACAGGGAGAGGGCTGGGGCCAACGTCCTGACTTTC. Complete variable domain (other parts from reference TRBV27 and TRBJ2-6): EAQVTQNPRYLITVTGKKLTVTCSQNMNHEYMSWYRQDPGLGLRQIYYSMNVEVTDKGDVPEGYKVSRKEKRNFPLILESPSPNQTSLYFCASSGDRERAGANVLTFGAGSRLTVL.

The chain employs TRBV28 and TRBJ2-7, with a tentative D call TRBD2 (5 bases). V was shortened by 7 bases and J by 5 bases, with 12 bases between the two germline ends. This CDR3 region has 12 residues. Germline V gives CDR1 MDHEN, CDR2 SYDVKM. CDR3: CASKRETHEQYF. CDR3 sequence (DNA): TGTGCCAGCAAACGGGAAACCCACGAGCAGTACTTC.

The gene calls are TRBV4-1 and TRBJ1-2, with D hard to call. This CDR3 region has 13 residues. Trimming took 0 bases from V and 4 from J, leaving 6 bases between them. Germline-derived CDR1 and CDR2 are MGHRA and YSYEKL. CDR3 in amino acids: CASSQELGYGYTF. CDR3 nucleotides: TGCGCCAGCAGCCAAGAACTCGGCTATGGCTACACCTTC.

This rearrangement joins TRBV29-1 to TRBJ2-7; weak D call: TRBD1 (5 bases). V was clipped by 1 base and J by 4 bases, with 8 bases between them. CDR3 size: 12 residues. Germline loops: CDR1 SQVTM, CDR2 ANQGSEA. Here the CDR3 DNA reads TGCAGCGTTGAAGGGCCAGGGTACGAGCAGTACTTC. Translating gives CSVEGPGYEQYF.

V and J are TRBV18 and TRBJ2-3; perhaps TRBD1 as D (6 bases). CDR1 and CDR2 from the germline V gene are KGHSH and LQKENI. Deletions cut 5 bases from V and 0 bases from J, with 18 bases between. The CDR3 sequence is 17 residues long. The CDR3 here is CASSTAGQSFSTDTQYF. The DNA of the CDR3 is TGTGCCAGCTCAACCGCCGGACAGTCCTTCAGCACAGATACGCAGTATTTT.

The chain has TRBV5-1 and TRBJ2-7; D is perhaps TRBD2 (5 bases). The CDR3 consists of 15 residues. Per the germline V gene, CDR1 is SGHRS and CDR2 is YFSETQ. The V and J ends lost 4 bases and 2 bases respectively, with 16 bases between them. CDR3 nucleotides: TGCGCCAGCAGCCCGAATGCGGGTACCCCCTACGAGCAGTACTTC. This encodes CASSPNAGTPYEQYF.

In its sample, this clone was seen once. The rearrangement joins TRBV21-1 to TRBJ2-1; the tabulated D call, TRBD2, remains unverified against the DNA. TRBV21-1 is a documented pseudogene. The CDR3 has 15 amino acids. CDR3 sequence reads: CASSKGPGVDCEQFF. The CDR3, as DNA: TGTGCCAGCAGCAAAGGTCCCGGGGTAGACTGTGAGCAGTTCTTC.

The V and J genes are TRBV6-5 and TRBJ2-6; a possible D gene is TRBD1 (5 bases). The CDR3 spans 15 residues. The V end was cut by 6 bases, the J end by 0 bases, with 9 bases between. CDR1 is MNHEY and CDR2 is SVGAGI in the germline V gene. The CDR3 DNA is TGTGCCAGCAGGCCCCAGGGCTCTGGGGCCAACGTCCTGACTTTC. Translation: CASRPQGSGANVLTF.

This chain links TRBV19 with TRBJ1-1, with 8 bases aligning to TRBD1. Germline assignment: CDR1 LNHDA and CDR2 SQIVND (reference sequence). The CDR3 loop spans 13 amino acids. V shed 6 bases and J 7 bases; nucleotides not matched to a gene: 7. The CDR3 region is CASSDDRGDEAFF. CDR3 nucleotide sequence: TGTGCCAGTAGCGACGACAGGGGCGATGAAGCTTTCTTT.

The chain is built from TRBV3-1 (or the pseudogene TRBV3-2) and TRBJ2-1; 8 bases match TRBD1. J lost 5 bases, V lost 4 bases, and 7 bases had no gene match. There are 15 residues in the CDR3. CDR1 and CDR2 from the germline V gene are LGHDT and YNNKEL (reference sequence). CDR3 protein: CASSPRQGPNNEQFF. CDR3 bases: TGTGCCAGCAGCCCCAGACAGGGGCCTAACAATGAGCAGTTCTTC.

The J gene is TRBJ2-5, the V gene TRBV7-7; 9 bases agree with TRBD2. CDR1 SSHAT and CDR2 FNYEAQ come from the germline V gene (reference sequence). V lost 8 bases, J lost 4 bases, and 11 bases stayed unmatched. The CDR3 runs 15 residues. In DNA form, the CDR3 reads TGTGCCAGCTCAACAATAGCGGGAGATGGAGAGACCCAGTACTTC. Its protein is CASSTIAGDGETQYF.

The rearrangement joins TRBV5-8 to TRBJ2-1; 9 positions match TRBD1. J gave up 10 bases and V 4 bases, and 9 bases lay outside the gene matches. This CDR3 region has 14 residues. Looked up from germline, CDR1 is SGHTS and CDR2 is YDEGEE. In DNA, the CDR3 is TGTGCCAGCAGCGGGTTACAGGGGGCGTGGGAGCAGTTCTTC. Translated: CASSGLQGAWEQFF.

V and J are TRBV30 and TRBJ2-1, with no clear D. Germline V gene sequence: CDR1 GTSNPN, CDR2 SVGIG (reference sequence). Trimming pared 2 bases from V and 5 bases from J, leaving 7 bases between. There are 12 residues in the CDR3. The CDR3 protein is CAWSLQNNEQFF. CDR3 DNA sequence: TGTGCCTGGAGTCTACAGAACAATGAGCAGTTCTTC. The full variable domain, its missing parts supplied by reference TRBV30 and TRBJ2-1, is SQTIHQWPATLVQPVGSPLSLECTVEGTSNPNLYWYRQAAGRGLQLLFYSVGIGQISSEVPQNLSASRPQDRQFILSSKKLLLSDSGFYLCAWSLQNNEQFFGPGTRLTVL.